These T cell receptor beta chains were read from a single sample in a study of shared clonotypes between healthy human individuals. Sequencing used immunoSEQ multiplex PCR; TCRdb keeps in-frame clones, though not all of them. The sample includes about a million clones, around three quarters of them seen just once. What was sequenced was memory CD4+ T cells sorted from blood. These receptors all stem from a man younger than 30 in good health. Both conserved end residues are part of each CDR3. A D gene is named only where the DNA matches it firmly. Part of the rows lack a size; the others show once, few, many or a class for expanded clones.

cdr3_length,v_call,clone_size,j_call,d_call,cdr3_aa,cdr3_nt
15,TRBV5-5,-,TRBJ1-3,-,CASSLTLYSGNTIYF,TGTGCCAGCAGCTTGACCTTGTACTCTGGAAACACCATATATTTT
16,TRBV2,-,TRBJ1-5,TRBD1,CASSEQGQSATQPQHF,TGTGCCAGCAGCGAACAGGGGCAATCGGCCACTCAGCCCCAGCATTTT
13,TRBV29-1,-,TRBJ2-5,-,CSVEGRGVETQYF,TGCAGCGTTGAGGGAAGGGGGGTAGAGACCCAGTACTTC
11,TRBV29-1,-,TRBJ1-2,-,CSVDWGWGYTF,TGCAGCGTTGATTGGGGCTGGGGCTACACCTTC
13,TRBV30,-,TRBJ2-4,-,CAWSDDRKNIQYF,TGTGCCTGGTCAGATGACAGAAAAAACATTCAGTACTTC
13,TRBV5-1,-,TRBJ2-3,-,CASSLGWRDTQYF,TGCGCCAGCAGCTTGGGGTGGAGAGATACGCAGTATTTT
13,TRBV5-1,-,TRBJ1-2,-,CASSQGTLYGYTF,TGCGCCAGCAGCCAAGGGACACTCTATGGCTACACCTTC
13,TRBV10-2,-,TRBJ2-7,TRBD1,CASGQGASYEQYF,TGCGCCAGCGGACAGGGGGCCTCCTACGAGCAGTACTTC
14,TRBV10-3,few,TRBJ1-1,TRBD1,CAIRDGQGNAEAFF,TGTGCCATCAGGGACGGACAGGGAAACGCTGAAGCTTTCTTT
16,TRBV10-3,-,TRBJ1-1,-,CAISEGRGSLNTEAFF,TGTGCCATCAGTGAGGGTCGGGGTTCCTTGAACACTGAAGCTTTCTTT
16,TRBV6-1,-,TRBJ1-2,-,CASSVNGAGVGYGYTF,TGTGCCAGCAGTGTCAACGGCGCGGGGGTGGGCTATGGCTACACCTTC
16,TRBV7-8,-,TRBJ2-4,-,CASSLMTTLAKNIQYF,TGTGCCAGCAGCTTGATGACTACTCTAGCCAAAAACATTCAGTACTTC
15,TRBV6-1,-,TRBJ2-7,TRBD1,CASSEGTVSSYEQYF,TGTGCCAGCAGTGAGGGGACAGTCAGCTCCTACGAGCAGTACTTC
14,TRBV19,few,TRBJ1-5,-,CASSIFGANQPQHF,TGTGCCAGTAGTATATTCGGGGCCAATCAGCCCCAGCATTTT
15,TRBV5-8,once,TRBJ1-2,TRBD1,CASSGGDRVRPGYTF,TGTGCCAGCAGCGGTGGGGACAGGGTACGCCCAGGCTACACCTTC
15,TRBV10-3,-,TRBJ1-4,TRBD1,CAISESRTGSEKLFF,TGTGCCATCAGTGAATCAAGGACAGGGAGCGAAAAACTGTTTTTT
17,TRBV2,once,TRBJ1-1,-,CASTGNDGQRGSVEAFF,TGTGCCAGCACCGGGAACGACGGACAGAGGGGGTCGGTTGAAGCTTTCTTT